This TCR beta chain was captured in a study of human T cells and chemical hapten exposure. There are 14 residues in the CDR3. Germline trimming cut 2 bases from V and 4 bases from J; bases unmatched to any gene: 4. Germline values: CDR1 SEHNR, CDR2 FQNEAQ (reference sequence). Time point reported: patch test 1, 2 weeks after DPC sensitization. Regarding treatment: therapeutic diphenylcyclopropenone sensitization with weekly scalp DPC. This clonotype was seen at least ten times. The antigen remains unidentified. Study findings and constraints: Unchanged with DPC sensitization were TCRs above 1 in 1000 frequency. Alopecia in the donors means their immune response may deviate from healthy people's.

In the study's own analysis: Sample-level TCR yields exhibited a median of about 96,000, with a range of roughly 20,000 to 750,000. TCRdb fed the RACE reads into MiXCR, producing one record per CDR3 protein. These V and J calls originate from TCRdb's pipeline instead of the authors' own analysis. This sample has tens of thousands of distinct CDR3 sequences, with 7% to 10% found just once. The chain couples TRBV7-9 to TRBJ2-5, with 7 bases matching TRBD1. The specimen comprised whole blood, sampled in connection with sensitization to the hapten diphenylcyclopropenone (DPC). The source of this sequence is a middle-aged woman with alopecia areata. Some clones in this sample may be carry-over from other donors' samples. The CDR3 nucleotides are TGTGCCAGCAGCTTAAGAGGGGGCGGAGAGACCCAGTACTTC. As protein: CASSLRGGGETQYF.